This T cell receptor beta chain was captured in a study of blood T cell repertoires in COVID-19 (dated by TCRdb to 2020 to 2021). Broadly, across the study: Samples from collaborators originated in the United States, Italy and Spain and spanned both the acute and convalescent phases of COVID-19. The prospective study material was composed of cDNA or gDNA derived from T cells, B-cell-depleted T cells, or PBMCs. The dataset comprised deeply sampled blood TCRbeta repertoires from subjects exposed to, actively infected with, or recovered from COVID-19. A freely available public database, intended as a resource for researchers studying the immune response to SARS-CoV-2, is where the repertoires were released. Samples came from the ongoing ImmuneRACE study (first 160 participants) plus 1,254 subjects from 6 global collaborators. The sample metadata nearly always contained a de-identified subject ID, COVID-19 status, age in years and sex. Where available, HLA class I and class II types were taken from metadata supplied by the sample provider and were not determined by assay-based typing. What the study reported, not specific to this receptor: Clinical and demographic metadata were provided uncurated, with the amount varying by source and participant.

The CDR1 and CDR2 encoded by the germline V gene (reference sequence) are LGHDT and YNNKEL. V is trimmed back by 4 bases and J by 2 bases, and the junction contains 6 bases that no gene match accounts for. Including the terminal cysteine and phenylalanine, the CDR3 comprises 15 residues. Only CDR3 DNA is held: 45 bases, read in frame from base 1. For this clone: It has no known antigen specificity. The input lacks base qualities; no much larger clone sits a single base away.

The collaborating institutions used their own protocols to collect whole blood in K2EDTA tubes. Collaborator samples were shipped for TCRbeta analysis as frozen whole blood, isolated PBMCs, or DNA extracted from either sample type. The immunoSEQ Assay, a bias-controlled multiplex PCR, was used to amplify TCRbeta CDR3 regions from genomic DNA. The original pipeline was this. Nucleated cell counts per sample were estimated from amplification of reference gene primers within the assay. To quantify the absolute abundance of each unique TCRbeta CDR3 rearrangement, sequence reads were collapsed and filtered. For each sample, productive Simpson clonality was calculated as the square root of Simpson's diversity index across productive rearrangements. TCRdb re-hosts the immuneACCESS table, in-frame sequences only. Its copies lack some clones; in the studies checked, an unresolved V gene accounts for under half of them, and the cause for the rest is not known. That table is the source of V, J and clone size, and D and trimming were worked out from the DNA. The sample data list approximately 250,000 clones, and about 87% of these were observed just once. Jointly, the top ten make up around 9.1% of the sample.

Sequenced sample: peripheral blood. The sequence was collected from a human donor in a cohort sampled during active COVID-19. In this chain, TRBV3-1 (or the pseudogene TRBV3-2) is recombined with TRBJ2-5, and 8 junctional nucleotides match TRBD1. The DNA reads TGTGCCAGCAGCCGTGACAGGGGTACTCAAGAGACCCAGTACTTC. This is translated as CASSRDRGTQETQYF.